This note documents a single TCR beta chain sequence. The repertoire was sequenced with immunoSEQ multiplex PCR; TCRdb's copy has only in-frame clones and lacks some. In the table there are 25,000 to 35,000 clones, roughly 80% of which are singletons. The data were obtained in a study of sequential checkpoint blockade in melanoma. From germline, CDR1 is LGHNA and CDR2 YSLEER. This CDR3 is built from 15 residues. V lost 0 bases and J lost 2, with 11 bases in between. Specified treatment: randomized to nivolumab then ipilimumab (arm A) or the reverse (arm B). PBMC sorting kept live CD3+CD8+ cells without CD19 or CD56.

This chain links TRBV4-3 with TRBJ2-7; maybe TRBD1 (5 bases). The clonotype was recovered from a human donor with melanoma. The sample in question was CD8+ T cells sorted from blood (inferred from file names), obtained from a patient given nivolumab and ipilimumab in sequence. The chain's CDR3 is CASSQDSQGTYEQYF. CDR3 sequence (DNA): TGCGCCAGCAGCCAAGATTCCCAGGGCACCTACGAGCAGTACTTC.